The present T cell receptor beta chain was sequenced within a study of human T cells and chemical hapten exposure. Study context: Donors were sensitized with 2% DPC on the upper inner arm.

The CDR3 is 12 residues long. V was shortened by 8 bases and J by 11 bases, with 16 bases between the two germline ends. Germline V gene data show CDR1 as SEHNR and CDR2 as FQNEAQ (reference sequence). Regarding time point: pre-sensitization, week 0. Treatment here: therapeutic diphenylcyclopropenone sensitization with weekly scalp DPC. Blood draws preceded each patch test application. This clonotype was seen at least ten times. TCRdb reprocessed the RACE reads via MiXCR and lists one record per CDR3 protein. The sample consists of 300,000 to 450,000 distinct CDR3 sequences, over 5% of them appearing once.

The V and J genes are TRBV7-9 and TRBJ2-1; D might be TRBD1 or TRBD2, each matching 5 bases. This material consisted of whole blood, taken in connection with sensitization to the hapten diphenylcyclopropenone (DPC). The TCR originated in a young woman with alopecia areata. Some clones in this sample may be carry-over from other donors' samples. Here the CDR3 reads CASAFSGPQQFF. DNA of the CDR3: TGTGCCAGCGCCTTCTCGGGACCGCAGCAGTTCTTC.